These 9 T cell receptor beta chains originate from one sample sequenced in a study of T cells after somatic rescue of genetic block. Some clones are missing from TCRdb's copy, which holds only in-frame ones; the method was immunoSEQ multiplex PCR. The table shows fewer than 15,000 clones, with 60% to 75% occurring only once. Sequences were obtained from peripheral blood mononuclear cells (PBMCs). Receptors originate from a man aged 18-30 years.

V usage is TRBV7-2 and J usage is TRBJ2-5, with D hard to call. Germline V gene sequence: CDR1 SGHTA, CDR2 FQGNSA. Trimming removed 4 bases from V and 5 bases from J, with 8 bases in between. This CDR3 contains 12 residues. The CDR3 loop reads CASSSKWETQYF. The DNA of the CDR3 is TGTGCCAGCAGCTCAAAGTGGGAGACCCAGTACTTC.

V and J are TRBV6-6 and TRBJ2-1, with TRBD2 as a possible D gene (5 bases). The CDR3 runs to 16 residues. V shed 2 bases and J shed 5 bases, with 16 bases lying between them. Germline V lookup: CDR1 MNHNY, CDR2 SVGAGI (reference sequence). The CDR3: CASSYLGERANNEQFF. In nucleotides, the CDR3 is TGTGCCAGCAGTTACCTTGGGGAGCGAGCTAACAATGAGCAGTTCTTC.

The chain joins TRBV5-4 to TRBJ2-3; D is perhaps TRBD1 (5 bases). Trimming removed 0 bases at V and 0 bases at J, with 14 bases between. CDR1 and CDR2 (germline): SGHNT, YYREEE (reference sequence). The CDR3 sequence is 17 residues long. The CDR3 region is CASSLALRQSSTDTQYF. Written as DNA, the CDR3 is TGTGCCAGCAGCTTGGCCCTACGACAGTCTAGCACAGATACGCAGTATTTT.

The chain combines TRBV7-6 with TRBJ1-6; D is possibly TRBD1 (6 bases). The CDR3 runs to 15 residues. Deletions cut 5 bases from V and 6 bases from J, with 14 bases between. The germline CDR1 and CDR2 sequences are SGHVS and FNYEAQ. The CDR3: CASSPQDSFNSPLHF. The DNA of the CDR3 is TGTGCCAGCAGCCCCCAGGACAGTTTTAATTCACCCCTCCACTTT. Drawing the rest from reference TRBV7-6 and TRBJ1-6, the complete variable domain is GAGVSQSPRYKVTKRGQDVALRCDPISGHVSLYWYRQALGQGPEFLTYFNYEAQQDKSGLPNDRFSAERPEGSISTLTIQRTEQRDSAMYRCASSPQDSFNSPLHFGNGTRLTVT.

Many counts were recorded for this clone. The chain is built from TRBV2 and TRBJ1-5, with 11 bases lining up with TRBD1. J gave up 1 base and V 7 bases, and 9 bases lay outside the gene matches. CDR3 length equals 17 residues. Germline CDR1 and CDR2: SNHLY and FYNNEI. CDR3 DNA: TGTGCCAGCACCTTGGGGACAGGGGGAATGAGCAATCAGCCCCAGCATTTT. Its translation is CASTLGTGGMSNQPQHF.

The chain employs TRBV6-5 and TRBJ2-2; no clear D. The V end was cut by 6 bases, the J end by 7 bases, with 12 bases between. Germline CDR1 MNHEY, CDR2 SVGAGI. The CDR3 totals 13 residues. The CDR3 DNA sequence: TGTGCCAGCAGGGGAATAACCTTCGGGGAGCTGTTTTTT. This translates into CASRGITFGELFF.

This chain joins TRBV7-6 and TRBJ2-1; TRBD2 matches at 14 bases. Trimming at V came to 5 bases and at J to 9 bases, leaving 9 bases not matched to a gene. CDR1 is SGHVS and CDR2 is FNYEAQ in the germline V gene. The CDR3 extends over 16 amino acids. CDR3 bases: TGTGCCAGCAGCCGATCCGGGACTAGCGGGAGAATTGAGCAGTTCTTC. As protein: CASSRSGTSGRIEQFF.

The V call is TRBV6-4, the J call TRBJ2-2, with unresolved D. The V end lost 0 bases, the J end lost 7 bases, and 9 bases lay between the germline ends. The CDR3 length is 14 residues. Per germline, CDR1 MRHNA and CDR2 SNTAGT. The CDR3 reads CASSDSPWGGELFF. Written as DNA, the CDR3 is TGTGCCAGCAGTGACTCCCCCTGGGGCGGGGAGCTGTTTTTT.

This sequence joins TRBV5-1 and TRBJ2-1; 9 nucleotides line up with TRBD1. The ends lost 4 bases at V and 5 bases at J; junction bases unmatched: 10. The germline CDR1 and CDR2 sequences are SGHRS and YFSETQ. The CDR3 loop spans 16 amino acids. The CDR3 is CASSHPRDRVNNEQFF. DNA for the CDR3: TGCGCCAGCAGCCATCCCCGGGACAGGGTCAACAATGAGCAGTTCTTC.